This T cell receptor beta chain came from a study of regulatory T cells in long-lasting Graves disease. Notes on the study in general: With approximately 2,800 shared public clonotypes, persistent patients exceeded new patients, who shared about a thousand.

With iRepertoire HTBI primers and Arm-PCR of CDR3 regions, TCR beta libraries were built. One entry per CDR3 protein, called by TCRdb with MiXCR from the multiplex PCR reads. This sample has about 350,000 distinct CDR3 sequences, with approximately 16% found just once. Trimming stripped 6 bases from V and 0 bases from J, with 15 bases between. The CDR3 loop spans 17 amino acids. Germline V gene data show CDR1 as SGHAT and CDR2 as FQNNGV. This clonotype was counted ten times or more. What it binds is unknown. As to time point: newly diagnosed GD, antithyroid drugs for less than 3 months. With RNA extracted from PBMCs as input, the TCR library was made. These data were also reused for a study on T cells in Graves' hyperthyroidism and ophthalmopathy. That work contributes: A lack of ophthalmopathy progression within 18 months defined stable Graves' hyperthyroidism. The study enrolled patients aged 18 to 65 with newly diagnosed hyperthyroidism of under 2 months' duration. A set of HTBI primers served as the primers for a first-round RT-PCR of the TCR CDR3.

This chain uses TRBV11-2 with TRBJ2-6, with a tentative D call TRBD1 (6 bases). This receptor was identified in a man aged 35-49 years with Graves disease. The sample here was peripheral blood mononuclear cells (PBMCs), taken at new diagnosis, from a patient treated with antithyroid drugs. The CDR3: CASRPWGRDSGANVLTF. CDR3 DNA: TGTGCCAGCAGGCCGTGGGGGCGTGACTCTGGGGCCAACGTCCTGACTTTC.